These 11 T cell receptor beta chains came from one sample sequenced in a study of blood T cell repertoires in COVID-19. Repertoires were generated with immunoSEQ multiplex PCR, while TCRdb's copy carries only in-frame clones and drops some. The sample consists of fewer than 20,000 clones, about 93% of them appearing once. Source material: peripheral blood. These TCRs come from a man in his 60s with active COVID-19.

V is TRBV19 and J is TRBJ1-5, with TRBD1 identical over 8 bases. The CDR3 contains 13 residues. From germline, CDR1 is LNHDA and CDR2 SQIVND (reference sequence). J gave up 5 bases and V 7 bases, and 4 bases lay outside the gene matches. CDR3 sequence: CASNTGGYQPQHF. CDR3 nucleotides: TGTGCCAGTAATACAGGGGGATATCAGCCCCAGCATTTT.

The J gene is TRBJ2-3, the V gene TRBV10-1; no reliable D call. With 1 base removed from V and 5 bases from J, the gap between germline ends came to 13 bases. Germline assignment: CDR1 WNHNN and CDR2 SYGVQD (reference sequence). The CDR3 sequence is 15 residues long. The DNA for the CDR3 is TGCGCCAGCAGTGAGTTCGGCGTTTCGGGAGATACGCAGTATTTT. Its translation is CASSEFGVSGDTQYF.

The J gene is TRBJ1-2, the V gene TRBV7-9; 9 nucleotides line up with TRBD1. The germline V gene has CDR1 SEHNR and CDR2 FQNEAQ (reference sequence). The junction had 9 bases not matched to a gene; V was cut back by 10 bases and J by 6 bases. This CDR3 contains 13 residues. CDR3 in DNA: TGTGCCAACAACCCTAGGGACAGGGATGGCTACACCTTC. Protein: CANNPRDRDGYTF.

J is TRBJ1-4 and V is TRBV5-1, with 9 nucleotides matching TRBD1. The CDR3 is 15 residues long. With V trimmed by 7 bases and J by 8 bases, 12 bases remained unmatched. The germline CDR1 and CDR2 sequences are SGHRS and YFSETQ. CDR3 nucleotides: TGCGCCAGCCGCCCCCCCGGGACAGGGAGGGAAAAACTGTTTTTT. It codes for CASRPPGTGREKLFF.

The genes are TRBV28 and TRBJ1-6; TRBD1 might be the D (6 bases). The V end lost 6 bases, the J end lost 1 base, and 19 bases lay between the germline ends. The CDR3 is made up of 18 amino acids. Germline-derived CDR1 and CDR2 are MDHEN and SYDVKM. The CDR3 sequence is CASSTTGQGISYNSPLHF. CDR3 in DNA: TGTGCCAGCAGCACTACAGGGCAAGGCATATCCTATAATTCACCCCTCCACTTT. The full variable domain, with the rest looked up from reference TRBV28 and TRBJ1-6, is DVKVTQSSRYLVKRTGEKVFLECVQDMDHENMFWYRQDPGLGLRLIYFSYDVKMKEKGDIPEGYSVSREKKERFSLILESASTNQTSMYLCASSTTGQGISYNSPLHFGNGTRLTVT.

The chain recombines TRBV12-3 or TRBV12-4 with TRBJ1-2; a possible D gene is TRBD1 (6 bases). There are 12 residues in the CDR3. The V end was cut by 6 bases, the J end by 7 bases, with 12 bases between. The CDR3 region has the DNA TGTGCCAGCAGACCCGGACAGTTTGGCTACACCTTC. Protein product: CASRPGQFGYTF.

The V and J genes are TRBV9 and TRBJ1-5; TRBD1 is a possible D gene (6 bases). V lost 3 bases and J 6 bases, leaving 13 bases between the germline ends. This CDR3 region has 14 residues. The germline V gene encodes CDR1 SGDLS and CDR2 YYNGEE. The CDR3 DNA reads TGTGCCAGCAGCGCACAGGGATCGGGTCAGCCCCAGCATTTT. Translation: CASSAQGSGQPQHF.

V and J are TRBV5-1 and TRBJ2-3, with 7 bases aligning to TRBD1. V gave up 2 bases and J gave up 3 bases; unmatched junction bases: 3. Per germline, CDR1 SGHRS and CDR2 YFSETQ. The CDR3 has 14 amino acids. The CDR3 DNA follows: TGCGCCAGCAGCTTCGACAGGGTTACAGATACGCAGTATTTT. Amino acids: CASSFDRVTDTQYF.

The chain uses TRBV2 and TRBJ2-3; 7 bases align to TRBD1. J lost 2 bases, V lost 8 bases, and 10 bases had no gene match. CDR3 length: 15 residues. Germline CDR1 reads SNHLY; CDR2 reads FYNNEI. The CDR3 sequence is CASHAGGFLTDTQYF. In DNA, the CDR3 is TGTGCCAGCCACGCAGGGGGTTTCCTCACAGATACGCAGTATTTT.

In its sample, this clone was seen a few times. The V and J genes are TRBV5-1 and TRBJ1-4; D is possibly TRBD1 (5 bases). This CDR3 contains 14 residues. CDR1 is SGHRS, CDR2 YFSETQ, per germline. Trimming removed 3 bases at V and 8 bases at J, with 14 bases between. CDR3 in amino acids: CASSSQARAEKLFF. The CDR3, as DNA: TGCGCCAGCAGCTCACAGGCCCGAGCGGAAAAACTGTTTTTT. The variable domain in full, completed from reference TRBV5-1 and TRBJ1-4, reads KAGVTQTPRYLIKTRGQQVTLSCSPISGHRSVSWYQQTPGQGLQFLFEYFSETQRNKGNFPGRFSGRQFSNSRSEMNVSTLELGDSALYLCASSSQARAEKLFFGSGTQLSVL.

This clone was picked up a small number of times. The chain has TRBV7-8 and TRBJ2-5; tentatively, D is TRBD2 (6 bases). Trimming left V 3 bases short and J 1 base short, with 15 bases between. The germline V gene encodes CDR1 SGHVS and CDR2 FQNEAQ. CDR3 size: 16 residues. CDR3 DNA: TGTGCCAGCAGCTTGGGACTTGGGAGTCCCCAAGAGACCCAGTACTTC. As protein: CASSLGLGSPQETQYF.